The 25 T cell receptor beta chains listed next were all sequenced from one sample in a study of T cells in Graves' hyperthyroidism and ophthalmopathy. Amplified TCR beta CDR3 regions derived from RNA transcripts. During a first-round RT-PCR of the TCR CDR3, the HTBI primer set was used. TCRdb re-derived calls from the multiplex PCR reads in MiXCR, one entry per CDR3 protein. The sample shows approximately 530,000 distinct CDR3 sequences, approximately 15% of them seen only once. Input material: blood. All receptors come from a woman aged 18-29 years with Graves' hyperthyroidism.

The genes are TRBV20-1 and TRBJ1-6; D may be TRBD1 (5 bases). CDR1 is DFQATT, CDR2 SNEGSKA, per germline (reference sequence). V was pared by 5 bases and J by 0 bases, with 14 bases between. The CDR3 has 16 amino acids. CDR3 coding DNA: TGCAGTGCTCCCCCGGGGGGGAGCTCCTATAATTCACCCCTCCACTTT. Protein: CSAPPGGSSYNSPLHF.

This clonotype was detected many times. The DNA of the CDR3 is TGCAGTGCTCCCCCGACAGCCACCACAGATACGCAGTATTTT. Translation gives CSAPPTATTDTQYF. J is TRBJ2-3 and V is TRBV20-1; possible D gene TRBD1, 5 bases. Trimming removed 5 bases from V and 2 bases from J, with 14 bases in between. Germline V gene sequence: CDR1 DFQATT, CDR2 SNEGSKA (reference sequence). This CDR3 has 14 residues.

This clonotype was seen at least ten times. The chain combines TRBV20-1 with TRBJ2-3, with 9 bases matching TRBD2. The germline V gene encodes CDR1 DFQATT and CDR2 SNEGSKA (reference sequence). The trim removed 0 bases at V and 3 bases at J, leaving 7 bases unmatched. The CDR3 runs to 16 residues. CDR3 bases: TGCAGTGCTAGAGATGGCGGGGGGGCCTTTACAGATACGCAGTATTTT. The encoded protein is CSARDGGGAFTDTQYF.

This clonotype was counted a few times. The V and J genes are TRBV4-1 and TRBJ1-3, with 9 bases lining up with TRBD1. J lost 0 bases, V lost 0 bases, and 9 bases had no gene match. CDR3 length equals 19 residues. Germline CDR1 MGHRA, CDR2 YSYEKL. The CDR3 DNA reads as TGCGCCAGCAGCCAAGACAGGGGACAGGGCATTCGCTCTGGAAACACCATATATTTT. Its translation: CASSQDRGQGIRSGNTIYF.

This clonotype was recorded once. The CDR3 reads CASSLGTSGRAEQETQYF. CDR3 DNA: TGTGCCAGCAGCTTAGGGACTAGCGGGAGGGCGGAACAAGAGACCCAGTACTTC. The gene calls are TRBV7-9 and TRBJ2-5; 15 bases agree with TRBD2. Trimming cost V 1 base and J 2 bases; bases outside gene matches: 5. Germline V gene lookup returns CDR1 SEHNR and CDR2 FQNEAQ (reference sequence). This CDR3 spans 18 amino acids.

This clonotype has a handful of counts. V and J are TRBV7-9 and TRBJ1-1; weak D call: TRBD1 (6 bases). V shed 5 bases and J shed 5 bases, with 15 bases lying between them. CDR3 length equals 14 residues. Looked up from germline, CDR1 is SEHNR and CDR2 is FQNEAQ (reference sequence). The CDR3 bases are TGTGCCAGCAGCCCTCCGACAGGAAGTACTGAAGCTTTCTTT. It translates to CASSPPTGSTEAFF.

This clonotype was seen a few times. The V gene is TRBV19, the J gene TRBJ2-2; 7 bases are shared with TRBD2. This CDR3 contains 18 residues. V gave up 0 bases and J gave up 5 bases; unmatched junction bases: 12. CDR1 is LNHDA and CDR2 is SQIVND in the germline V gene (reference sequence). CDR3 coding DNA: TGTGCCAGTAGTATAGAAGCCGCGAGTAGCGGGTCAACCGGGGAGCTGTTTTTT. Translating gives CASSIEAASSGSTGELFF.

In this sample, this clonotype turned up many times. This chain connects TRBV5-1 to TRBJ1-6; D unclear. The CDR3 has 15 residues. V lost 5 bases to trimming and J lost 8 bases, with 17 bases between them. Germline V gives CDR1 SGHRS, CDR2 YFSETQ. DNA of the CDR3: TGCGCCAGCAGTTTTCTGGCCGGGTCGGATTCACCCCTCCACTTT. It translates to CASSFLAGSDSPLHF.

The sample holds many counts of this clonotype. The chain joins TRBV24-1 to TRBJ2-7; D is perhaps TRBD1 (5 bases). Germline V gene lookup returns CDR1 KGHDR and CDR2 SFDVKD. CDR3 length equals 15 residues. V was pared by 3 bases and J by 3 bases, with 14 bases between. CDR3 in amino acids: CATSDPQQGGYEQYF. Written as DNA, the CDR3 is TGTGCCACCAGTGATCCACAGCAGGGCGGCTACGAGCAGTACTTC.

J is TRBJ2-3 and V is TRBV29-1, with D possibly TRBD1 on 7 matching bases. The CDR3 sequence is 15 residues long. Germline CDR1 and CDR2: SQVTM and ANQGSEA. With 5 bases removed from V and 4 bases from J, the gap between germline ends came to 19 bases. The CDR3 DNA reads as TGCAGCGTTTTCCCCCAACCAGGGGGGCCAGATACGCAGTATTTT. This translates into CSVFPQPGGPDTQYF.

The table lists this clonotype with many counts. The V and J genes are TRBV10-3 and TRBJ2-3; the match to TRBD2 covers 11 bases. Germline CDR1 is ENHRY and CDR2 is SYGVKD. The junction had 7 bases not matched to a gene; V was cut back by 7 bases and J by 4 bases. This CDR3 has 15 amino acids. The CDR3 region is CAITRGTSGSDTQYF. CDR3 coding DNA: TGTGCCATCACTAGAGGGACTAGCGGATCAGATACGCAGTATTTT.

This clonotype was recorded many times. This chain uses TRBV27 with TRBJ1-1; the D gene is possibly TRBD1 (6 bases). Looked up from germline, CDR1 is MNHEY and CDR2 is SMNVEV (reference sequence). This CDR3 comprises 14 residues. Between the trimmed V and J ends, which lost 5 bases and 7 bases, there was a span of 17 bases. CDR3 residues: CASSTITGLSEAFF. The CDR3 DNA reads as TGTGCCAGCAGTACTATTACAGGGCTGAGTGAAGCTTTCTTT.

At least ten counts were recorded for this clonotype. V and J are TRBV15 and TRBJ2-5, with D hard to call. The CDR3 sequence is 12 residues long. Deletions cut 3 bases from V and 5 bases from J, with 7 bases between. Germline CDR1 reads LNHNV; CDR2 reads YYDKDF (reference sequence). The CDR3 DNA reads as TGTGCCACCAGCAGGGGGTTGGAGACCCAGTACTTC. Translating gives CATSRGLETQYF.

This chain connects TRBV29-1 to TRBJ2-2; 10 positions agree with TRBD2. Germline CDR1 is SQVTM and CDR2 is ANQGSEA. The ends lost 4 bases at V and 3 bases at J; junction bases unmatched: 8. This CDR3 is built from 16 residues. CDR3 in DNA: TGCAGCGTTGTGGCTAGCGGGAGTGTCGACACCGGGGAGCTGTTTTTT. It translates to CSVVASGSVDTGELFF.

The V call is TRBV13, the J call TRBJ2-7; maybe TRBD1 (6 bases). The CDR3 loop spans 13 amino acids. Trimming removed 2 bases at V and 5 bases at J, with 10 bases between. The germline CDR1 and CDR2 sequences are PRHDT and FYEKMQ (reference sequence). The CDR3 DNA sequence: TGTGCCAGCAGCTTAAGGACAGCGAACGAGCAGTACTTC. This sequence encodes CASSLRTANEQYF.

The gene calls are TRBV20-1 and TRBJ2-7, with D perhaps TRBD1 or TRBD2 (5 bases each). The V gene's germline CDR1 is DFQATT and CDR2 SNEGSKA (reference sequence). There are 13 residues in the CDR3. V was cut by 3 bases and J by 3 bases, with 12 bases left in between. CDR3 coding DNA: TGCAGTGCTAGTGAGGGACGAATCTACGAGCAGTACTTC. It codes for CSASEGRIYEQYF.

The sample holds a few counts of this clonotype. The chain links TRBV10-3 to TRBJ2-5, with 7 bases matching TRBD1. CDR1 ENHRY and CDR2 SYGVKD come from the germline V gene. The V and J ends lost 3 bases and 2 bases, in that order; junction bases with no gene match: 6. The length of the CDR3 is 15 residues. As DNA, the CDR3 is TGTGCCATCAGTGATGGGGCCAGGGGGCAAGAGACCCAGTACTTC. It codes for CAISDGARGQETQYF.

This clonotype was observed many times. This rearrangement joins TRBV6-1 to TRBJ2-2; 8 nucleotides match TRBD2. This CDR3 is built from 15 residues. Trimming took 6 bases from V and 5 from J; bases not matched to a gene: 8. CDR1 and CDR2 from the germline V gene are MNHNS and SASEGT. The CDR3: CASRLGLVRTGELFF. The CDR3 bases are TGTGCCAGCAGATTGGGACTAGTCAGAACCGGGGAGCTGTTTTTT.

The genes are TRBV2 and TRBJ2-7, with TRBD2 matching over 7 bases. There are 14 residues in the CDR3. The V segment lost 7 bases and the J segment 3 bases; nucleotides outside the gene matches: 9. The germline gives CDR1 SNHLY, CDR2 FYNNEI. CDR3 loop: CASTSKTSYYEQYF. As DNA, the CDR3 is TGTGCCAGCACCTCCAAGACTAGCTACTACGAGCAGTACTTC. Based on the CDR3 plus reference TRBV2 and TRBJ2-7, the full variable domain is EPEVTQTPSHQVTQMGQEVILRCVPISNHLYFYWYRQILGQKVEFLVSFYNNEISEKSEIFDDQFSVERPDGSNFTLKIRSTKLEDSAMYFCASTSKTSYYEQYFGPGTRLTVT.

The chain couples TRBV5-6 to TRBJ2-7; D uncertain. Trimming removed 2 bases from V and 2 bases from J, with 14 bases in between. There are 15 residues in the CDR3. Per the germline V gene, CDR1 is SGHDT and CDR2 is YYEEEE. CDR3 protein: CASSLGRLLTYEQYF. In nucleotides, the CDR3 is TGTGCCAGCAGCTTAGGACGGTTACTAACCTACGAGCAGTACTTC.

A few counts support this clonotype. The chain combines TRBV10-3 with TRBJ2-1; the D gene is possibly TRBD1 (6 bases). Germline CDR1 ENHRY, CDR2 SYGVKD. Trimming stripped 3 bases from V and 5 bases from J, with 14 bases between. There are 15 residues in the CDR3. CDR3 sequence (DNA): TGTGCCATCAGTGATTTGGACAGAGAAGACAATGAGCAGTTCTTC. Protein sequence: CAISDLDREDNEQFF.

This clonotype was seen a handful of times. V usage is TRBV2 and J usage is TRBJ1-1; no clear D. The ends were cut back, 6 bases at V and 6 bases at J, with 26 bases in the middle. The germline V gene has CDR1 SNHLY and CDR2 FYNNEI. The CDR3 is 17 amino acids. CDR3 residues: CASRWGDLMFKDAEAFF. CDR3 in DNA: TGTGCCAGCAGATGGGGTGATTTAATGTTTAAGGACGCTGAAGCTTTCTTT. Full variable domain (outside the CDR3, taken from reference TRBV2 and TRBJ1-1): EPEVTQTPSHQVTQMGQEVILRCVPISNHLYFYWYRQILGQKVEFLVSFYNNEISEKSEIFDDQFSVERPDGSNFTLKIRSTKLEDSAMYFCASRWGDLMFKDAEAFFGQGTRLTVV.

The chain carries TRBV29-1 and TRBJ1-1; TRBD1 might be the D (5 bases). The CDR3 extends over 15 amino acids. The germline CDR1 and CDR2 sequences are SQVTM and ANQGSEA. With 6 bases removed from V and 1 base from J, the gap between germline ends came to 18 bases. CDR3 DNA: TGCAGCGTCTGGGACCGTTTGACAGAGAACACTGAAGCTTTCTTT. Protein product: CSVWDRLTENTEAFF. Full variable domain (remainder filled in from reference TRBV29-1 and TRBJ1-1): SAVISQKPSRDICQRGTSLTIQCQVDSQVTMMFWYRQQPGQSLTLIATANQGSEATYESGFVIDKFPISRPNLTFSTLTVSNMSPEDSSIYLCSVWDRLTENTEAFFGQGTRLTVV.

This clonotype occurred a few times. The chain is built from TRBV27 and TRBJ2-1, with 9 bases lining up with TRBD2. Trimming removed 4 bases from V and 0 bases from J; junction bases left unmatched: 7. The length of the CDR3 is 17 residues. Germline V gives CDR1 MNHEY, CDR2 SMNVEV (reference sequence). The CDR3 nucleotides are TGTGCCAGCAGTTATAGCGGGAGAGAGTCCTCCTACAATGAGCAGTTCTTC. This codes for CASSYSGRESSYNEQFF.

This rearrangement joins TRBV5-1 to TRBJ1-2; 8 bases line up with TRBD1. J gave up 7 bases and V 0 bases, and 8 bases lay outside the gene matches. There are 15 residues in the CDR3. Germline V gene data show CDR1 as SGHRS and CDR2 as YFSETQ. The DNA for the CDR3 is TGCGCCAGCAGCTTGGAACCAGGGGGCATACCTGGCTACACCTTC. As protein: CASSLEPGGIPGYTF.